The text below deals with one T cell receptor beta chain. Produced via immunoSEQ multiplex PCR; TCRdb's table is partial and in-frame only. This table holds hundreds of thousands of clones, about 88% found once. Across about two dozen US areas, participants ranged in age from roughly 18 to 95 years. This specimen comes from a study of blood T cell repertoires in COVID-19. Trimming cost V 5 bases and J 5 bases; bases outside gene matches: 1. This CDR3 has 11 amino acids. Germline values: CDR1 DFQATT, CDR2 SNEGSKA (reference sequence). The genes are TRBV20-1 and TRBJ2-7; 9 positions agree with TRBD1. Material for sequencing was PBMCs or T cells enriched from blood (not recorded which). The clonotype originates from a woman aged 25 to 39 who had recovered from COVID-19. Written as DNA, the CDR3 is TGCAGTGCTGACAGGGGGGACGAGCAGTACTTC. It is translated as CSADRGDEQYF.